This T cell receptor (beta chain) was identified in a study of cytomegalovirus exposure and HLA in healthy donors. At the level of the study: Unique TCR beta sequences numbering around 110 million came from 150 million to 200 million T cells in an earlier analysis.

In the case of this clone: Its antigen is as yet unknown.

Whole-study findings and limits: Reports indicate that TCR beta sequences accurately predicted the HLA-A and HLA-B alleles of most subjects. An assumption of roughly uniform sequencing depth across donors underlay the presence/absence analyses.

This CDR3 spans 15 amino acids. Trimming pared 1 base from V and 1 base from J, leaving 10 bases between. Germline values: CDR1 MGHRA, CDR2 YSYEKL. In the PCR, 60 Vbeta and 13 Jbeta primers were used. The repertoire was sequenced with immunoSEQ multiplex PCR; TCRdb's copy has only in-frame clones and lacks some. The profile shows about 140,000 clones, approximately 82% of them singletons. This rearrangement joins TRBV4-1 to TRBJ1-1, with D unresolved. This clonotype was sampled from a man between 25 and 39 years old in good health and CMV-seropositive. The sample taken for sequencing was PBMCs. The DNA for the CDR3 is TGCGCCAGCAGCCAAGGTGGCACGGGGAACACTGAAGCTTTCTTT. This gives the protein CASSQGGTGNTEAFF.